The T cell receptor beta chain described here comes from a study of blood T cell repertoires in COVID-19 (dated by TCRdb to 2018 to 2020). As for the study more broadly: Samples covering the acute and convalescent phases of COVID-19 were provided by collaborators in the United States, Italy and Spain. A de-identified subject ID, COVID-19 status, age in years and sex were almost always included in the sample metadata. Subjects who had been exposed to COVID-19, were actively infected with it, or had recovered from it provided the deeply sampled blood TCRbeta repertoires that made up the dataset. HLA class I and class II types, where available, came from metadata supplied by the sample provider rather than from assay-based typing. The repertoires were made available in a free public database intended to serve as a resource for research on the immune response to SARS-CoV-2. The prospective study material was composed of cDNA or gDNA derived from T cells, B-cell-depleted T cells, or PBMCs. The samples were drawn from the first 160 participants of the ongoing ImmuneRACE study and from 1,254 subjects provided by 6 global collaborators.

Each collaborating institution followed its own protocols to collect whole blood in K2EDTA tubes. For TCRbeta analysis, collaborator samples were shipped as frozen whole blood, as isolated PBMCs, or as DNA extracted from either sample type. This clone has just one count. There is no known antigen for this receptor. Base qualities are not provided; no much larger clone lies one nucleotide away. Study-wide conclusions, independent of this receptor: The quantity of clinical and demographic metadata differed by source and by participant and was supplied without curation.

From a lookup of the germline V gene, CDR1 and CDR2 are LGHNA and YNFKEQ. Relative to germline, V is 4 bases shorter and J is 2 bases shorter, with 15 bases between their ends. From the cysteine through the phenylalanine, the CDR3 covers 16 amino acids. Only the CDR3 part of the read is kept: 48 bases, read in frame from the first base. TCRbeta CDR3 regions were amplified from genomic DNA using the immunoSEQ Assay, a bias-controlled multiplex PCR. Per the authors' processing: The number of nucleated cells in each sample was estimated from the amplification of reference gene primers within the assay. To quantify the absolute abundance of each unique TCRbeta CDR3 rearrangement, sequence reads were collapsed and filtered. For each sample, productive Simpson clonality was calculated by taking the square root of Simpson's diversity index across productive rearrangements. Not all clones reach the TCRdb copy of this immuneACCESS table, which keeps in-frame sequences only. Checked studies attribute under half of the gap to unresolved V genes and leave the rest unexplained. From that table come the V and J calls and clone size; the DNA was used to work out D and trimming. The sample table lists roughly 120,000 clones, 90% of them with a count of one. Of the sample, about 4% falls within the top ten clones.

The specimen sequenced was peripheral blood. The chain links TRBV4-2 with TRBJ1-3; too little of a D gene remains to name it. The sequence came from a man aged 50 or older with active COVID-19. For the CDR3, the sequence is CASSLSLSGTGNTIYF. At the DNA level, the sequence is TGTGCCAGCAGCCTATCATTATCGGGTACTGGAAACACCATATATTTT.